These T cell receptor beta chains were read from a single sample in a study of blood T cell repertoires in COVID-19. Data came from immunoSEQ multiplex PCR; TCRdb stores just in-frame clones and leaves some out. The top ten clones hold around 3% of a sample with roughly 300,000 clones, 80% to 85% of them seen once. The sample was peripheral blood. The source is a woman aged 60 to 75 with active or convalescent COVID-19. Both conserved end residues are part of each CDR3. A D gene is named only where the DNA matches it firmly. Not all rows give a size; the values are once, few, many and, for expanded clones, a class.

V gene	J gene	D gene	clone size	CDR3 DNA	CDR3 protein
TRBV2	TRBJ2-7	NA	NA	TGTGCCACACACGGCCCCAGGTACTACGAGCAGTACTTC	CATHGPRYYEQYF
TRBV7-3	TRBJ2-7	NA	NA	TGTGCCAGCAGCCCGGGACTGACCTACGAGCAGTACTTC	CASSPGLTYEQYF
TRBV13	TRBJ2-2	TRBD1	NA	TGTGCCAGCAGCGCCAGACAGGGTATAGTAGACACCGGGGAGCTGTTTTTT	CASSARQGIVDTGELFF
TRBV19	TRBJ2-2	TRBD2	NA	TGTGCCAGTAGTATTGGACTAGCGGGAACCGGGGAGCTGTTTTTT	CASSIGLAGTGELFF
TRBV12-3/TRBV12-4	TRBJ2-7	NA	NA	TGTGCCAGCAGTTTAGCACAGGGTTTCGAGCAGTACTTC	CASSLAQGFEQYF
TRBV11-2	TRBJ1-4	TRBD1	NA	TGTGCCAGCAGCTGGTTCTTGGGACAGGGCGGTGAAAAACTGTTTTTT	CASSWFLGQGGEKLFF
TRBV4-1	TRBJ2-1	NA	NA	TGCGCCAGCAGCCAACCCACAAGCGGGTACAATGAGCAGTTCTTC	CASSQPTSGYNEQFF
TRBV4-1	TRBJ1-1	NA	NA	TGCGCCAGCAGCCAAGTCGACACGCCTAACACTGAAGCTTTCTTT	CASSQVDTPNTEAFF
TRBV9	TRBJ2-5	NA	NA	TGTGCCAGCAGCGTAGCGGGGGTGCAGGAGACCCAGTACTTC	CASSVAGVQETQYF
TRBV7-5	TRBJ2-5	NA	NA	TGTGCCAGCCTCTGTGTTCCTTTAACTCAAGAGACCCAGTACTTC	CASLCVPLTQETQYF
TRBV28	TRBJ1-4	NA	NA	TGTGCCAGCAGATTAATCAGGGGTAGTAATGAAAAACTGTTTTTT	CASRLIRGSNEKLFF
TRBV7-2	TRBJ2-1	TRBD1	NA	TGTGCCAGCAGCTTAGTCGGGACAGGGAGCTCCTACAATGAGCAGTTCTTC	CASSLVGTGSSYNEQFF
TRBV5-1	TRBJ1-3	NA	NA	TGCGCCAGCAGCCCACAGGGATCTGGAAACACCATATATTTT	CASSPQGSGNTIYF
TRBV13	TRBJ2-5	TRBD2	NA	TGTGCCAGCAGCTCCCCCTGGACTAGCGGGGAGACCCAGTACTTC	CASSSPWTSGETQYF
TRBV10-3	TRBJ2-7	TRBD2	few	TGTGCCATCAGTGCGGCGGGGGTCCGAGAGGAGCAGTACTTC	CAISAAGVREEQYF
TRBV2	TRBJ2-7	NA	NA	TGTGCCAGCAGCTCCGACAGTAGCGAGCAGTACTTC	CASSSDSSEQYF
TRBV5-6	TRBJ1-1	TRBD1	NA	TGTGCCAGCAGCTTGAGGGGGCCCTCTAGGAACACTGAAGCTTTCTTT	CASSLRGPSRNTEAFF
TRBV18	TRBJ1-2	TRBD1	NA	TGTGCCAGCTCAGTCCGGGACAGGGAGTTGGGCTACACCTTC	CASSVRDRELGYTF
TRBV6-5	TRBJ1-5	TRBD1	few	TGTGCCAGCAGTTTCCTACCCAGGGGGCAGTTTCAGCCCCAGCATTTT	CASSFLPRGQFQPQHF
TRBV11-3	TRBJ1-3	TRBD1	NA	TGTGCCAGCAGCTTACAAGGGGGCGACGGAAACACCATATATTTT	CASSLQGGDGNTIYF
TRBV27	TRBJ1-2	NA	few	TGTGCCAGCAGTGCGCAGGGTGCGGGGGTAAACTATGGCTACACCTTC	CASSAQGAGVNYGYTF
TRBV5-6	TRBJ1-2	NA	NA	TGTGCCAGCAGCCCCAGTACAGGGAATTCTAACTATGGCTACACCTTC	CASSPSTGNSNYGYTF
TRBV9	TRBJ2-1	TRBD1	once	TGTGCCAGCACCAACCGAACAGGGGCGAGATACAATGAGCAGTTCTTC	CASTNRTGARYNEQFF
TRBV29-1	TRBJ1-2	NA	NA	TGCAGCGTTGAAGATACGAGTGGTCTTGGCTACACCTTC	CSVEDTSGLGYTF
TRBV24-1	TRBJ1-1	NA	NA	TGTGCCCCAATCTTGGAATCGCTTCGGTCACAGTCGGCATACTACACTGAAGCTTTCTTT	CAPILESLRSQSAYYTEAFF
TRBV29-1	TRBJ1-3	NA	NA	TGCAGCGTCAAACAGACCACCACTGGAAACACCATATATTTT	CSVKQTTTGNTIYF
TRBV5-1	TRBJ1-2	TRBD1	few	TGCGCCGCCCGGACAGGGGAGAATGGCTACACCTTC	CAARTGENGYTF
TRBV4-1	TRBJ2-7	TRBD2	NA	TGCGCCAGCAGCCAAGACCTTTCGGGGGGGGTTGCCTACGAGCAGTACTTC	CASSQDLSGGVAYEQYF
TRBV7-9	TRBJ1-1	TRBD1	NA	TGTGCCAGCAGGCCTCGGACAGGGGAGAACACTGAAGCTTTCTTT	CASRPRTGENTEAFF
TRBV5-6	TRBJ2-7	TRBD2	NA	TGTGCCAGCAGCTTGGTAGCGGGGAACTCCTACGAGCAGTACTTC	CASSLVAGNSYEQYF
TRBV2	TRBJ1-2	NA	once	TGTGCCAGTCCCGACAATAACTATGGCTACACCTTC	CASPDNNYGYTF
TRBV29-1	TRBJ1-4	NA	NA	TGCAGCGTTGGACAGGCGGTGGAGGAAAAACTGTTTTTT	CSVGQAVEEKLFF
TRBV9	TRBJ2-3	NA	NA	TGTGCCAGCAGCCCTGAACCCGACATAACAGATACGCAGTATTTT	CASSPEPDITDTQYF
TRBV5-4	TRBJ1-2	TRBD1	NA	TGTGCCAGCAGCCGGACAGGGACTGGCTACACCTTC	CASSRTGTGYTF
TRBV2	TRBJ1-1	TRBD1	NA	TGTGCCAGCAGTGATGCCGACAGGGGGTCGATTGAAGCTTTCTTT	CASSDADRGSIEAFF
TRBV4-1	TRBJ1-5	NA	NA	TGCGCCAGCAGCCAAGCCGGGACATTTGGGCAGCCCCAGCATTTT	CASSQAGTFGQPQHF
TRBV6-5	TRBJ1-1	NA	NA	TGTGCCAGCAGACACAGGGATCCAAACACTGAAGCTTTCTTT	CASRHRDPNTEAFF
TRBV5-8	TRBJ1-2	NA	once	TGTGCCAGCAGCCCCGGGAAAAGGTGGGACTATGGCTACACCTTC	CASSPGKRWDYGYTF
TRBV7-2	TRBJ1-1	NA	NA	TGTGCCAGCAGCTCCCGGGGGGACACTGAAGCTTTCTTT	CASSSRGDTEAFF
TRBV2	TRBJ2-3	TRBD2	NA	TGTGCCAGCAGTGATGCCCTAGCGGGGGTCACTAGCACAGATACGCAGTATTTT	CASSDALAGVTSTDTQYF
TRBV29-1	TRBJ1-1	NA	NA	TGCAGCGTTGAAGGAAGCGGTTACACTGAAGCTTTCTTT	CSVEGSGYTEAFF
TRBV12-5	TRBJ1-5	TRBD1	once	TGTGCTAGTGGGCCGACAGGGGCCAGCAATCAGCCCCAGCATTTT	CASGPTGASNQPQHF
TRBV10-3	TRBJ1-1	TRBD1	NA	TGTGCCACCAGCCAGGGGGCCACTGAAGCTTTCTTT	CATSQGATEAFF
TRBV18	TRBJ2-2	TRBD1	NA	TGTGCCAGCTCACCCGGACAGGGGGCTGCCGGGGAGCTGTTTTTT	CASSPGQGAAGELFF
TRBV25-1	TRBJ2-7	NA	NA	TGTGCCAGCAGTGCTCCTCTTTCCTACGAGCAGTACTTC	CASSAPLSYEQYF
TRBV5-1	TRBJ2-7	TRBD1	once	TGCGCCAGCAGCTTGGGCACAGGGGGCTACGAGCAGTACTTC	CASSLGTGGYEQYF
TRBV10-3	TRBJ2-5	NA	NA	TGTGCCAGCCGACTCGGGGAGACCCAGTACTTC	CASRLGETQYF
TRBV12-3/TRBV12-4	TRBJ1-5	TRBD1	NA	TGTGCCAGCAGTCCTACAGGGGTTCAGCCCCAGCATTTT	CASSPTGVQPQHF
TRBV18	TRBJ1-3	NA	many	TGTGCCAGCTCCCGGTCAGCGACCGACAGAGGAAACACCATATATTTT	CASSRSATDRGNTIYF
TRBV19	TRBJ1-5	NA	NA	TGTGCCAGTAGAGGCCAGGGAAATCAGCCCCAGCATTTT	CASRGQGNQPQHF